The sequence of this TCR beta chain was determined in a study of blood T cell repertoires in COVID-19. Background on the study: COVID-19 samples from acute and convalescent phases originated in the United States, Italy and Spain. PBMCs, B-cell-depleted T cells, or T cells provided the cDNA or gDNA that made up the material.

Per the original methods: The authors estimated nucleated cell counts from reference gene primer amplification. Only in-frame clones appear in the TCRdb table, and some are missing; sequencing was by immunoSEQ multiplex PCR. V, J and clone size are those of that table, while D and trimming were read from the DNA. In the table there are roughly 140,000 clones, roughly nine tenths of which are singletons. The germline CDR1 and CDR2 sequences are ENHRY and SYGVKD. The CDR3 runs 14 residues. The germline V and J ends were trimmed by 3 bases and 10 bases, with 13 bases remaining between them. The genes are TRBV10-3 and TRBJ1-6, with D possibly matching TRBD1 (6 bases). The sequence came from a woman aged 40 to 50 with acute or convalescent COVID-19. Sequencing used peripheral blood. The CDR3 here is CAISELGGESPLHF. CDR3 DNA sequence: TGTGCCATCAGTGAATTAGGGGGAGAATCACCCCTCCACTTT.